This T cell receptor beta chain was documented in a study of blood T cell repertoires in COVID-19. Background on the study: The origin of the acute and convalescent COVID-19 samples was the United States, Italy and Spain. The cDNA or gDNA used as material had been derived from T cells, B-cell-depleted T cells, or PBMCs.

In the study's own analysis: Amplification of reference gene primers was used by the study to estimate nucleated cell counts. Clones were read by immunoSEQ multiplex PCR, and TCRdb kept only the in-frame ones, dropping some. The V and J calls and clone size come from that table; D and trimming were worked out from the DNA. The repertoire holds about 45,000 clones, with roughly 82% as singletons. The CDR3 runs to 17 residues. V was shortened by 3 bases and J by 1 base, with 17 bases between the two germline ends. CDR1 is LGHNA and CDR2 is YSLEER in the germline V gene. The clonotype originates from a human donor in a cohort sampled during active COVID-19. The sequenced sample consisted of peripheral blood. The chain couples TRBV4-3 to TRBJ2-3; possible D gene TRBD1, 6 bases. CDR3 coding DNA: TGCGCCAGCAGCCAGGGACATCGTGGAGGACGCACAGATACGCAGTATTTT. Translating gives CASSQGHRGGRTDTQYF.